Reported below is one T cell receptor beta chain. Its antigen is undetermined. Mismatch with germline at one junction end may stem from a read error. Starting material for RNA and DNA co-extraction consisted of roughly 20-34 mg of unsorted bulk tissue. Patients in the cohort were treatment-naive and living with chronic HBV infection. The sample originates from a study of tumor-infiltrating lymphocytes in primary liver carcinoma. General study results and limits: When set against blood, tumors had a significantly higher top-250-clone fraction (p = 0.039).

Starting material of 400 to 600 ng total RNA yielded TCR beta cDNA via a constant-region primer. ARM-PCR was slightly modified, and three nested multiplex PCR rounds with it gave rise to the TCR beta libraries. TRBV1-TRBV30 forward and Cbeta reverse primers drove the first two roughly 11-cycle rounds. TCRdb reprocessed the multiplex PCR reads with MiXCR, giving one entry per CDR3 protein. This table has tens of thousands of distinct CDR3 sequences, about 73% appearing once. CDR1 is LNHDA and CDR2 is SQIVND in the germline V gene (reference sequence). This CDR3 is 14 amino acids long. The sample consisted of liver tumor tissue from sampling region 2. The subset here: tumor region T2, inferior pole. The source of this sequence is a man between 35 and 55 years old with primary liver carcinoma and hepatitis B virus infection. The chain couples TRBV19 to TRBJ2-3, with D uncertain. The DNA of the CDR3 is TGTGCCAGTTGTATAGCCCCGGAAACAGATAAGCAGTATTTT. Protein: CASCIAPETDKQYF.